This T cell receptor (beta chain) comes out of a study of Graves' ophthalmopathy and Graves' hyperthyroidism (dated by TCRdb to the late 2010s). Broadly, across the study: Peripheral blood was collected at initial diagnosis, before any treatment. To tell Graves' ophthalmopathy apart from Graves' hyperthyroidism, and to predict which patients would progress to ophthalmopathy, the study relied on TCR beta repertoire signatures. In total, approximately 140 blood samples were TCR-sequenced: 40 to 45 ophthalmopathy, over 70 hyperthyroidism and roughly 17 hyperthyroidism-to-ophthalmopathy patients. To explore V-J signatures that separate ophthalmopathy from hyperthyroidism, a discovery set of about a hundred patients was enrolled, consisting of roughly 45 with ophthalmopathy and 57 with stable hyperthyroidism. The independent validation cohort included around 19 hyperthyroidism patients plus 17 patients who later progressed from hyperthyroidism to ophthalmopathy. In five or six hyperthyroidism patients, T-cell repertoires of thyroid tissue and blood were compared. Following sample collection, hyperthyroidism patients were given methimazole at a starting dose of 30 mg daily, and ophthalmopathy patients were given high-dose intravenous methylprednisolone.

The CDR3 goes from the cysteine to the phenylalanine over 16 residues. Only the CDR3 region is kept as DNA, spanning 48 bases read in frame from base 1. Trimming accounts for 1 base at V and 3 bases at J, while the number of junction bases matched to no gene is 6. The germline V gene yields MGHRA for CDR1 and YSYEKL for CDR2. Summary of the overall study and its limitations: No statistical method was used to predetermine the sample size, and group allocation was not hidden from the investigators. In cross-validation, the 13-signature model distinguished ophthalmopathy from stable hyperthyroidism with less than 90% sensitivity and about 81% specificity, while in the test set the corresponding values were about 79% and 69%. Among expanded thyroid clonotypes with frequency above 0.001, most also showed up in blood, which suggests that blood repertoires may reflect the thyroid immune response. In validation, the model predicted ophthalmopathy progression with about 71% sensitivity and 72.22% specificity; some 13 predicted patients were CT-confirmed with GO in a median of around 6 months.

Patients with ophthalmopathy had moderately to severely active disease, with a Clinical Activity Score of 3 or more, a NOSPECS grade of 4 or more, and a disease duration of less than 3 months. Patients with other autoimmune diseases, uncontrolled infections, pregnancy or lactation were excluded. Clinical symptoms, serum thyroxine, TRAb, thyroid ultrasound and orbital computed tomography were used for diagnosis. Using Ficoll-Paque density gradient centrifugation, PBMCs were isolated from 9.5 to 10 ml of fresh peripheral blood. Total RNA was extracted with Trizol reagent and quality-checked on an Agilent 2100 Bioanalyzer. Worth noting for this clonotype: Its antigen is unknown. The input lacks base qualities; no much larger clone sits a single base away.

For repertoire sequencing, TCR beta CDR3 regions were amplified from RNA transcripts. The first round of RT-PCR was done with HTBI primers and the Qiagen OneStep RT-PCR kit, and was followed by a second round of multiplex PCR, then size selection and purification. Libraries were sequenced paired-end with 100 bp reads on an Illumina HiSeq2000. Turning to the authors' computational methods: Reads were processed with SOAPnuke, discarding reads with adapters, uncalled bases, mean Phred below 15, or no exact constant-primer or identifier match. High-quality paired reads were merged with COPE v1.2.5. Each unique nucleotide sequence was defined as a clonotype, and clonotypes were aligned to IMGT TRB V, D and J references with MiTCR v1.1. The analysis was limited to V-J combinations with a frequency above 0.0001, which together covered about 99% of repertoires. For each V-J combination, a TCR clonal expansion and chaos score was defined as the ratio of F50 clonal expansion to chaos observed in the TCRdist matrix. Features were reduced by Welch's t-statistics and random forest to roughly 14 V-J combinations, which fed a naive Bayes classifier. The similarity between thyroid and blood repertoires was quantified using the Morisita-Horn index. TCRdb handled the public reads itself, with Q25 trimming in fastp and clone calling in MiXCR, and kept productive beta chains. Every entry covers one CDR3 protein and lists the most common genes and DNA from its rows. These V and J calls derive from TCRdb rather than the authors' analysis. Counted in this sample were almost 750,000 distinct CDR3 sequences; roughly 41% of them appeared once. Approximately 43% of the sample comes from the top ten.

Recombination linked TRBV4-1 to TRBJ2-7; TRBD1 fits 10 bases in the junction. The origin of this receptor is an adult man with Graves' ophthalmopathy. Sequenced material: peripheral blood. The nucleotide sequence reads TGCGCCAGCAGCCAAGGTGGGGGGACAGGGGACTACGAGCAGTACTTC. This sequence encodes CASSQGGGTGDYEQYF.